The next 23 T cell receptor beta chains were all read from a single sample in a study of radiotherapy plus CTLA-4 blockade in lung cancer. Sequencing was performed with immunoSEQ multiplex PCR; in TCRdb, only in-frame clones are kept and a portion is missing. The repertoire consists of 55,000 to 65,000 clones, with 60% to 80% occurring once and the leading ten covering around 2.8%. The sample here was peripheral blood, taken from a patient treated with radiotherapy plus ipilimumab. The receptors were gathered from a human donor with non-small cell lung cancer who had a complete response to radiotherapy plus ipilimumab.

V usage is TRBV18 and J usage is TRBJ1-5; 7 nucleotides match TRBD1. The CDR3 is made up of 13 amino acids. Losses at the gene ends were 6 bases for V and 5 bases for J; bases not matched to a gene: 4. Germline assignment: CDR1 KGHSH and CDR2 LQKENI. As DNA, the CDR3 is TGTGCCAGCTCCCTCGACAGGGATCAGCCCCAGCATTTT. The encoded protein is CASSLDRDQPQHF.

J is TRBJ2-6 and V is TRBV19, with a weak D call TRBD2 (5 bases). CDR1 LNHDA and CDR2 SQIVND come from the germline V gene (reference sequence). V lost 6 bases, J lost 1 base, and 10 bases lay in between. The CDR3 spans 15 residues. In nucleotides, the CDR3 is TGTGCCAGTAGAGGGAGTTTGTCTGGGGCCAACGTCCTGACTTTC. This codes for CASRGSLSGANVLTF.

This clone came up a few times. The chain joins TRBV6-5 to TRBJ2-1; possibly TRBD1 for D (6 bases). From germline, CDR1 is MNHEY and CDR2 SVGAGI. CDR3 length equals 14 residues. V was trimmed by 5 bases and J by 6 bases, leaving 14 bases between them. CDR3 region: CASSRGSPGNEQFF. CDR3 coding DNA: TGTGCCAGCAGTAGGGGGAGTCCTGGCAATGAGCAGTTCTTC.

V gene TRBV6-5 combines with J gene TRBJ2-5; TRBD2 matches 7 bases. The J call may be incorrect, as the DNA end agrees better with TRBJ2-7. The germline gives CDR1 MNHEY, CDR2 SVGAGI. CDR3 length equals 13 residues. DNA of the CDR3: TGTGCCAGCAGCCCTACAGCGGGGCGCGAGCAGTACTTC. Translating it yields CASSPTAGREQYF.

This chain links TRBV6-1 with TRBJ2-7; the D is unclear. The germline V gene encodes CDR1 MNHNS and CDR2 SASEGT. V was shortened by 6 bases and J by 2 bases, with 5 bases between the two germline ends. The CDR3 is made up of 11 amino acids. CDR3 residues: CASRRAYEQYF. The CDR3 coding sequence is TGTGCCAGCAGACGAGCCTACGAGCAGTACTTC.

The chain carries TRBV28 and TRBJ2-5, with D hard to call. The CDR3 contains 14 residues. Germline loops: CDR1 MDHEN, CDR2 SYDVKM. Trimming removed 6 bases at V and 1 base at J, with 12 bases between. In nucleotides, the CDR3 is TGTGCCAGCAGAAGCCCCGTTCCCCAAGAGACCCAGTACTTC. It yields the protein CASRSPVPQETQYF.

A single count supports this clone. Relative to the germline gene, one junction end is altered; a read error may explain this. The same CDR3 arises from other DNA sequences in this sample as well. CDR3 DNA sequence: TGCGCCAGCAGGACCCCTAGCGGGAACACAGATACGCAGTATTTT. Translating gives CASRTPSGNTDTQYF. V usage is TRBV5-4 and J usage is TRBJ2-3; TRBD2 matches at 9 bases. CDR3 length equals 15 residues. CDR1 and CDR2 from the germline V gene are SGHNT and YYREEE (reference sequence).

The CDR3 nucleotides are TGTGCCAGCAGCTTACTCGCGGCAGGGGCCAAGAAAGAGACCCAGTACTTC. It is translated as CASSLLAAGAKKETQYF. The chain combines TRBV7-8 with TRBJ2-5; a weak D match, TRBD1 (6 bases). CDR1 SGHVS and CDR2 FQNEAQ come from the germline V gene. The CDR3 consists of 17 residues. The germline V and J ends were trimmed by 2 bases and 3 bases, with 19 bases remaining between them.

This chain joins TRBV18 and TRBJ1-6; the match to TRBD1 covers 9 bases. From germline, CDR1 is KGHSH and CDR2 LQKENI. J lost 10 bases, V lost 5 bases, and 6 bases had no gene match. The CDR3 length is 14 residues. Here the CDR3 reads CASSKGQGESPLHF. CDR3 DNA: TGTGCCAGCTCAAAGGGACAGGGTGAATCACCCCTCCACTTT.

The chain uses TRBV28 and TRBJ1-4; perhaps TRBD1 as D (6 bases). Germline V lookup: CDR1 MDHEN, CDR2 SYDVKM. This CDR3 is built from 14 residues. The ends were cut back, 7 bases at V and 8 bases at J, with 17 bases in the middle. CDR3 sequence: CASTTDRIAEKLFF. The CDR3, as DNA: TGTGCCAGCACCACCGACAGGATCGCCGAAAAACTGTTTTTT.

This chain links TRBV5-4 with TRBJ1-2, with 9 bases fitting TRBD1. V gave up 3 bases and J gave up 5 bases; unmatched junction bases: 8. Per the germline V gene, CDR1 is SGHNT and CDR2 is YYREEE (reference sequence). The length of the CDR3 is 15 residues. The CDR3 is CASSSQDRGVYGYTF. The CDR3 nucleotides read TGTGCCAGCAGCTCCCAAGACAGGGGGGTTTATGGCTACACCTTC. Drawing the rest from reference TRBV5-4 and TRBJ1-2, the complete variable domain is ETGVTQSPTHLIKTRGQQVTLRCSSQSGHNTVSWYQQALGQGPQFIFQYYREEENGRGNFPPRFSGLQFPNYSSELNVNALELDDSALYLCASSSQDRGVYGYTFGSGTRLTVV.

The rearrangement links TRBV4-1 to TRBJ2-5, with D unresolved. Germline loops: CDR1 MGHRA, CDR2 YSYEKL. The CDR3 spans 17 residues. Trimming removed 3 bases at V and 4 bases at J, with 21 bases between. The CDR3 DNA reads as TGCGCCAGCAGCCACCCCCTCCATGGTGTGGCTAGAGAGACCCAGTACTTC. Encoded protein: CASSHPLHGVARETQYF.

The CDR3 loop is CASSQNLPDTGELFF. CDR3 in DNA: TGCGCCAGCAGCCAAAATCTCCCTGACACCGGGGAGCTGTTTTTT. The genes are TRBV4-3 and TRBJ2-2; D not certain. Trimming cost V 2 bases and J 3 bases, with 10 bases left between them. The CDR3 is 15 residues long. Germline assignment: CDR1 LGHNA and CDR2 YSLEER.

This rearrangement joins TRBV7-9 to TRBJ1-5, with D maybe TRBD1 (6 bases). This CDR3 has 17 amino acids. The germline V gene encodes CDR1 SEHNR and CDR2 FQNEAQ (reference sequence). With 1 base removed from V and 5 bases from J, the gap between germline ends came to 18 bases. The CDR3 sequence is CASSLGPVAGADQPQHF. The CDR3 DNA reads TGTGCCAGCAGCTTAGGTCCCGTTGCGGGGGCGGATCAGCCCCAGCATTTT. Together with reference TRBV7-9 and TRBJ1-5, the CDR3 gives the full variable domain: DTGVSQNPRHKITKRGQNVTFRCDPISEHNRLYWYRQTLGQGPEFLTYFQNEAQLEKSRLLSDRFSAERPKGSFSTLEIQRTEQGDSAMYLCASSLGPVAGADQPQHFGDGTRLSIL.

V is TRBV7-8 and J is TRBJ1-3, with a possible D match to TRBD1 (5 bases). V lost 5 bases and J 1 base, leaving 15 bases between the germline ends. Per the germline V gene, CDR1 is SGHVS and CDR2 is FQNEAQ. The CDR3 sequence is 16 residues long. The CDR3 DNA follows: TGTGCCAGCAGCAATTTTCTTGGGGCGTCTGGAAACACCATATATTTT. Translation gives CASSNFLGASGNTIYF.

The chain employs TRBV5-6 and TRBJ1-5, with D perhaps TRBD1 (5 bases). CDR1 and CDR2 from the germline V gene are SGHDT and YYEEEE. The CDR3 loop spans 14 amino acids. V was cut by 0 bases and J by 7 bases, with 11 bases left in between. The CDR3 sequence: CASSLAAGKQPQHF. CDR3 nucleotide sequence: TGTGCCAGCAGCTTGGCCGCAGGGAAACAGCCCCAGCATTTT.

This clone turned up a few times. The J gene is TRBJ1-5, the V gene TRBV28; D call uncertain. The germline V and J ends were trimmed by 3 bases and 11 bases, with 11 bases remaining between them. CDR1 MDHEN and CDR2 SYDVKM come from the germline V gene. This CDR3 has 12 amino acids. CDR3 in amino acids: CASSFVTGSQHF. CDR3 in DNA: TGTGCCAGCAGTTTTGTGACGGGGTCCCAGCATTTT.

This clone was counted between two and nine times. The J gene is TRBJ2-2, the V gene TRBV28; 9 bases fit TRBD2. The V and J ends lost 4 bases and 1 base, in that order; junction bases with no gene match: 10. CDR1 and CDR2 (germline): MDHEN, SYDVKM. The CDR3 has 18 residues. The CDR3 sequence is CASSYLLSAGGNTGELFF. The CDR3 nucleotides read TGTGCCAGCAGTTACCTCCTCTCAGCGGGAGGGAACACCGGGGAGCTGTTTTTT.

The CDR3, as DNA: TGTGCCAGCAGTCGAAGACAGGGATCGTACTATGGCTACACCTTC. It translates to CASSRRQGSYYGYTF. The rearrangement links TRBV6-5 to TRBJ1-2; TRBD1 matches 7 bases. This CDR3 contains 15 residues. The ends lost 5 bases at V and 3 bases at J; junction bases unmatched: 9. Germline assignment: CDR1 MNHEY and CDR2 SVGAGI.

The chain joins TRBV29-1 to TRBJ2-5; D gene ambiguous. Germline V CDR1 and CDR2: SQVTM, ANQGSEA. V lost 8 bases and J 5 bases, leaving 18 bases between the germline ends. This CDR3 contains 13 residues. This chain's CDR3 is CSLIASPGETQYF. CDR3 bases: TGCAGCCTCATTGCAAGCCCCGGGGAGACCCAGTACTTC.

A few counts support this clone. This chain uses TRBV11-2 with TRBJ2-2, with TRBD2 matching over 7 bases. The CDR3 sequence is 16 residues long. V gave up 5 bases and J gave up 2 bases; unmatched junction bases: 8. Germline values: CDR1 SGHAT, CDR2 FQNNGV. CDR3: CASSVGRDYNTGELFF. The CDR3 bases are TGTGCCAGCAGCGTAGGCCGGGACTACAACACCGGGGAGCTGTTTTTT.

The gene calls are TRBV11-2 and TRBJ1-6; tentatively, D is TRBD1 (5 bases). Germline CDR1 SGHAT, CDR2 FQNNGV. V was pared by 0 bases and J by 15 bases, with 9 bases between. The CDR3 contains 12 residues. CDR3 DNA: TGTGCCAGCAGCTTAGAGGCAGGGCACCTCCACTTT. Translated: CASSLEAGHLHF. The full variable domain, completed using reference TRBV11-2 and TRBJ1-6, is EAGVAQSPRYKIIEKRQSVAFWCNPISGHATLYWYQQILGQGPKLLIQFQNNGVVDDSQLPKDRFSAERLKGVDSTLKIQPAKLEDSAVYLCASSLEAGHLHFGNGTRLTVT.

The chain carries TRBV4-1 and TRBJ2-7, with 12 nucleotides matching TRBD2. The V and J ends lost 1 base and 3 bases, in that order; junction bases with no gene match: 13. Germline assignment: CDR1 MGHRA and CDR2 YSYEKL. The CDR3 runs 19 residues. For the CDR3, the DNA is TGCGCCAGCAGCCAAGTTCTAGCTAGCGGGGGGGCTAATTTCTACGAGCAGTACTTC. Its translation: CASSQVLASGGANFYEQYF.